The next 26 T cell receptor beta chains were all read from a single sample in a study of blood T cell repertoires in COVID-19. Some clones are missing from TCRdb's copy, which holds only in-frame ones; the method was immunoSEQ multiplex PCR. Here the sample spans some 120,000 clones, approximately 81% being singletons. Sequencing was carried out using peripheral blood. These TCRs come from a woman in her 50s with acute or convalescent COVID-19.

The rearrangement uses TRBV19 and TRBJ1-4; D unclear. The CDR3 has 12 residues. CDR1 and CDR2 from the germline V gene are LNHDA and SQIVND (reference sequence). V was trimmed by 9 bases and J by 8 bases, leaving 13 bases between them. The CDR3 DNA sequence: TGTGCCAGCAGAGGGTTCCGAGAAAAACTGTTTTTT. It codes for CASRGFREKLFF.

The chain combines TRBV12-3 or TRBV12-4 with TRBJ2-7; no clear D. V was shortened by 3 bases and J by 3 bases, with 9 bases between the two germline ends. The CDR3 extends over 13 amino acids. The CDR3 is CASSLVSNYEQYF. The CDR3 nucleotides are TGTGCCAGCAGTTTGGTCAGTAACTACGAGCAGTACTTC.

The chain carries TRBV7-9 and TRBJ1-1, with TRBD1 matching 8 bases. The ends lost 7 bases at V and 4 bases at J; junction bases unmatched: 8. The CDR3 totals 14 residues. Germline CDR1 is SEHNR and CDR2 is FQNEAQ (reference sequence). The CDR3 coding sequence is TGTGCCAGCACCCCAGGGGGCCTTCTCACTGAAGCTTTCTTT. Protein sequence: CASTPGGLLTEAFF. Combining the CDR3 with reference TRBV7-9 and TRBJ1-1 gives the whole variable domain DTGVSQNPRHKITKRGQNVTFRCDPISEHNRLYWYRQTLGQGPEFLTYFQNEAQLEKSRLLSDRFSAERPKGSFSTLEIQRTEQGDSAMYLCASTPGGLLTEAFFGQGTRLTVV.

This clone was observed a single time. V and J are TRBV15 and TRBJ1-5; no clear D. V dropped 11 bases and J dropped 9 bases, with 5 bases sitting between them. This CDR3 is 8 amino acids long. CDR1 is LNHNV, CDR2 YYDKDF, per germline (reference sequence). CDR3 nucleotides: TGTGCCCCCCGGCCCCAGCATTTT. Its translation is CAPRPQHF.

This sequence joins TRBV3-1 (or the pseudogene TRBV3-2) and TRBJ1-1; D perhaps matches TRBD1 (6 bases). The CDR3 runs to 16 residues. The V gene lost 3 bases and the J gene lost 4 bases, with 18 bases spanning the gap. Germline CDR1 LGHDT, CDR2 YNNKEL (reference sequence). Here the CDR3 reads CASSHTEETGFTEAFF. The CDR3 region has the DNA TGTGCCAGCAGCCATACCGAGGAAACAGGGTTCACTGAAGCTTTCTTT.

The J gene is TRBJ1-1, the V gene TRBV19; possibly TRBD1 for D (5 bases). The V and J ends lost 5 bases and 3 bases respectively, with 13 bases between them. The CDR3 has 14 residues. CDR1 and CDR2 from the germline V gene are LNHDA and SQIVND (reference sequence). In DNA, the CDR3 is TGTGCCAGTAGTTTTTCCGGGGGAGACACTGAAGCTTTCTTT. Translation: CASSFSGGDTEAFF.

The chain is built from TRBV9 and TRBJ2-3; TRBD2 matches at 12 bases. Germline trimming cut 4 bases from V and 2 bases from J; bases unmatched to any gene: 11. The CDR3 is made up of 18 amino acids. Germline V lookup: CDR1 SGDLS, CDR2 YYNGEE. The CDR3 is CASSLRGLAGGSTDTQYF. As DNA, the CDR3 is TGTGCCAGCAGCCTAAGGGGGCTAGCGGGGGGGTCCACAGATACGCAGTATTTT.

The rearrangement joins TRBV5-4 to TRBJ1-2; 12 bases line up with TRBD1. The V segment lost 2 bases and the J segment 8 bases; nucleotides outside the gene matches: 10. CDR1 is SGHNT, CDR2 YYREEE, per germline (reference sequence). This CDR3 is built from 16 residues. The CDR3 bases are TGTGCCAGCAGCTTTTCCGGGACAGGGGGCGCGGGAGGCTACACCTTC. Its protein is CASSFSGTGGAGGYTF.

The rearrangement uses TRBV5-4 and TRBJ1-6, with TRBD1 as a possible D gene (5 bases). V lost 3 bases and J 14 bases, leaving 21 bases between the germline ends. The CDR3 extends over 15 amino acids. The V gene's germline CDR1 is SGHNT and CDR2 YYREEE (reference sequence). The CDR3 protein is CASSSPGGGGISLHF. The CDR3 nucleotides read TGTGCCAGCAGCTCGCCGGGGGGAGGCGGGATTTCCCTCCACTTT.

The J gene is TRBJ1-6, the V gene TRBV25-1, with no clear D. Germline CDR1 is MGHDK and CDR2 is SYGVNS. The CDR3 consists of 13 residues. V lost 4 bases and J lost 7, with 8 bases in between. CDR3 nucleotides: TGTGCCAGCAGTGTTTACGGGAATTCACCCCTCCACTTT. It specifies CASSVYGNSPLHF.

The chain employs TRBV5-5 and TRBJ1-4; D gene uncertain. V gave up 4 bases and J gave up 5 bases, with 15 bases separating them. The CDR3 covers 15 residues. Looked up from germline, CDR1 is SGHKS and CDR2 is YYEKEE (reference sequence). This CDR3 reads CASSPHVLLNEKLFF. The CDR3 nucleotides are TGTGCCAGCAGCCCTCACGTGTTACTAAATGAAAAACTGTTTTTT.

The chain couples TRBV7-9 to TRBJ2-1; 9 nucleotides align to TRBD1. This CDR3 contains 19 residues. The V gene end was trimmed by 0 bases and the J gene end by 5 bases; junction bases not matched to a gene: 14. Germline CDR1 SEHNR, CDR2 FQNEAQ (reference sequence). CDR3 in DNA: TGTGCCAGCAGCTTAGCCCCCGGGACAGGGTTTTTGGGGAACAATGAGCAGTTCTTC. Translating it yields CASSLAPGTGFLGNNEQFF. The variable domain in full, with the rest retrieved from reference TRBV7-9 and TRBJ2-1, is DTGVSQNPRHKITKRGQNVTFRCDPISEHNRLYWYRQTLGQGPEFLTYFQNEAQLEKSRLLSDRFSAERPKGSFSTLEIQRTEQGDSAMYLCASSLAPGTGFLGNNEQFFGPGTRLTVL.

This clone has a single count. This chain uses TRBV25-1 with TRBJ1-6; perhaps TRBD1 as D (5 bases). CDR1 is MGHDK, CDR2 SYGVNS, per germline. V lost 3 bases and J lost 8, with 11 bases in between. This CDR3 is built from 14 residues. The CDR3 spells CASSDLRAHSPLHF. The DNA for the CDR3 is TGTGCCAGCAGTGACCTCAGGGCTCATTCACCCCTCCACTTT.

This CDR3 is CASSIEEANQPQHF. The CDR3 DNA reads as TGTGCCAGTAGTATAGAGGAGGCAAATCAGCCCCAGCATTTT. The rearrangement joins TRBV19 to TRBJ1-5, with no clear D. There are 14 residues in the CDR3. Germline V gives CDR1 LNHDA, CDR2 SQIVND (reference sequence). Trimming stripped 0 bases from V and 4 bases from J, with 7 bases between. The full variable domain, completed using reference TRBV19 and TRBJ1-5, is DGGITQSPKYLFRKEGQNVTLSCEQNLNHDAMYWYRQDPGQGLRLIYYSQIVNDFQKGDIAEGYSVSREKKESFPLTVTSAQKNPTAFYLCASSIEEANQPQHFGDGTRLSIL.

The chain is built from TRBV29-1 and TRBJ1-4; 9 bases map to TRBD1. Germline V gives CDR1 SQVTM, CDR2 ANQGSEA. The CDR3 consists of 15 residues. The V segment lost 3 bases and the J segment 0 bases; nucleotides outside the gene matches: 2. The DNA for the CDR3 is TGCAGCGTTGAGGGGACAGGGACAACTAATGAAAAACTGTTTTTT. Translated: CSVEGTGTTNEKLFF.

This rearrangement joins TRBV9 to TRBJ1-2, with D perhaps TRBD1 (6 bases). V dropped 0 bases and J dropped 5 bases, with 11 bases sitting between them. The CDR3 spans 14 residues. CDR1 and CDR2 from the germline V gene are SGDLS and YYNGEE. The CDR3 nucleotides read TGTGCCAGCAGCGTAGACACCCAGGGGTATGGCTACACCTTC. Protein product: CASSVDTQGYGYTF.

This rearrangement joins TRBV7-8 to TRBJ2-2, with 11 bases fitting TRBD2. The trim removed 5 bases at V and 5 bases at J, leaving 7 bases unmatched. This CDR3 has 16 amino acids. CDR1 is SGHVS and CDR2 is FQNEAQ in the germline V gene. CDR3 in DNA: TGTGCCAGCAGCGTCGGGGCTAGCGGGGGGACCGGGGAGCTGTTTTTT. As protein: CASSVGASGGTGELFF.

This chain links TRBV11-2 with TRBJ2-7, with 10 bases fitting TRBD1. The CDR3 covers 16 residues. V shed 5 bases and J 2 bases; nucleotides not matched to a gene: 9. Germline V gene data show CDR1 as SGHAT and CDR2 as FQNNGV. The CDR3 nucleotides read TGTGCCAGCAGCCCTCTACGGGACAGGGGCACCTACGAGCAGTACTTC. Protein sequence: CASSPLRDRGTYEQYF.

This sequence joins TRBV27 and TRBJ2-7, with 7 bases aligning to TRBD2. After removal of 5 bases from V and 3 bases from J, the junction contained 10 bases not matched to a gene. The CDR3 loop spans 15 amino acids. The germline gives CDR1 MNHEY, CDR2 SMNVEV (reference sequence). The CDR3 is CASSKVAGALYEQYF. Written as DNA, the CDR3 is TGTGCCAGCAGTAAAGTTGCGGGAGCCCTCTACGAGCAGTACTTC.

The genes are TRBV4-2 and TRBJ1-3; D might be TRBD1 (6 bases). CDR3 length: 16 residues. The ends were cut back, 1 base at V and 0 bases at J, with 10 bases in the middle. In germline, CDR1 is LGHNA, CDR2 YNFKEQ. The CDR3 region is CASSQVRDNSGNTIYF. In DNA form, the CDR3 reads TGTGCCAGCAGCCAAGTCCGGGACAACTCTGGAAACACCATATATTTT.

The V gene is TRBV4-2, the J gene TRBJ2-2; TRBD2 agrees at 11 bases. This CDR3 comprises 18 residues. V was pared by 1 base and J by 5 bases, with 9 bases of the junction left unmatched. Germline CDR1 LGHNA, CDR2 YNFKEQ. The CDR3 reads CASSQVSLAGGTTGELFF. The CDR3 DNA is TGTGCCAGCAGCCAAGTGTCCCTAGCGGGGGGAACGACCGGGGAGCTGTTTTTT.

J is TRBJ2-5 and V is TRBV5-1; D is unclear. The CDR3 loop spans 12 amino acids. Trimming cost V 2 bases and J 2 bases, with 4 bases left between them. CDR1 is SGHRS and CDR2 is YFSETQ in the germline V gene. This chain's CDR3 is CASSLTQETQYF. The CDR3 nucleotides read TGCGCCAGCAGCTTAACTCAAGAGACCCAGTACTTC.

This clone turned up a few times. The chain joins TRBV10-2 to TRBJ1-4; perhaps TRBD1 as D (5 bases). Per the germline V gene, CDR1 is WSHSY and CDR2 is SAAADI. The V gene lost 3 bases and the J gene lost 5 bases, with 13 bases spanning the gap. The CDR3 spans 15 residues. The CDR3 bases are TGCGCCAGCAGTGAAGCGGGGGGTGGGAATGAAAAACTGTTTTTT. Its translation: CASSEAGGGNEKLFF.

The CDR3 region is CASSPDRRIYGYTF. For the CDR3, the DNA is TGTGCCAGCAGCCCCGACAGGAGGATCTATGGCTACACCTTC. The genes are TRBV6-5 and TRBJ1-2, with D possibly matching TRBD1 (6 bases). The ends were cut back, 6 bases at V and 4 bases at J, with 15 bases in the middle. Germline V gene data show CDR1 as MNHEY and CDR2 as SVGAGI. CDR3 length: 14 amino acids.

The chain is built from TRBV29-1 and TRBJ1-2, with D maybe TRBD1 (5 bases). V was shortened by 7 bases and J by 8 bases, with 14 bases between the two germline ends. This CDR3 contains 11 residues. Germline-derived CDR1 and CDR2 are SQVTM and ANQGSEA. The CDR3 region is CSAAQGRGYTF. The CDR3 DNA is TGCAGCGCCGCCCAGGGCCGCGGCTACACCTTC.

The chain recombines TRBV29-1 with TRBJ2-7, with D possibly matching TRBD1 (7 bases). This CDR3 region has 13 residues. Between the trimmed V and J ends, which lost 5 bases and 1 base, there was a span of 12 bases. CDR1 SQVTM and CDR2 ANQGSEA come from the germline V gene. DNA of the CDR3: TGCAGCGTTCATCAGGGGGGATCCTACGAGCAGTACTTC. As protein: CSVHQGGSYEQYF.